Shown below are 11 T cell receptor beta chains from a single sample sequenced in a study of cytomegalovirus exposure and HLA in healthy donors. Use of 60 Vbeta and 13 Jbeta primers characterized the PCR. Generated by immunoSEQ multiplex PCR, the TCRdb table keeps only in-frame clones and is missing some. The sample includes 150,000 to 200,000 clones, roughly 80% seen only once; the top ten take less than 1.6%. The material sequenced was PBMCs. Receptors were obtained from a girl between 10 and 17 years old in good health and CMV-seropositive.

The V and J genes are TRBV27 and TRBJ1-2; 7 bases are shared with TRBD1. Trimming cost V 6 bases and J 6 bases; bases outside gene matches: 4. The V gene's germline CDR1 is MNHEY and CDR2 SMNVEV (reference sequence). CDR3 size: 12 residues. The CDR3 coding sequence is TGTGCCAGCAGCCCGACAGGGAATGGCTACACCTTC. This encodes CASSPTGNGYTF.

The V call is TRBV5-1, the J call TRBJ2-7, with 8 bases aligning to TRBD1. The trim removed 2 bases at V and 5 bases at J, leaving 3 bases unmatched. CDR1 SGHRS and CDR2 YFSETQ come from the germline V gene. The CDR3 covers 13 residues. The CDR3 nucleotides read TGCGCCAGCAGCTTCCAGGGGGCCAACGAGCAGTACTTC. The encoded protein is CASSFQGANEQYF.

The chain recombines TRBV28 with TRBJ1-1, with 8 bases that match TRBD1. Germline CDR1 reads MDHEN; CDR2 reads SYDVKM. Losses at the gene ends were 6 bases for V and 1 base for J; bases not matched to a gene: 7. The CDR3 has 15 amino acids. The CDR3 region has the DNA TGTGCCAGCAGACAGACCGGGACAGGGAACACTGAAGCTTTCTTT. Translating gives CASRQTGTGNTEAFF.

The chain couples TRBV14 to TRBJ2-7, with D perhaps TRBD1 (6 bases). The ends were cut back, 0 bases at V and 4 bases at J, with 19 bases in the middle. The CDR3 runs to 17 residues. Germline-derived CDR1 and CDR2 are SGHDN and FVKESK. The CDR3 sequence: CASSQDPRDTGRYEQYF. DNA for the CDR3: TGTGCCAGCAGCCAAGATCCCAGGGACACGGGGCGGTACGAGCAGTACTTC.

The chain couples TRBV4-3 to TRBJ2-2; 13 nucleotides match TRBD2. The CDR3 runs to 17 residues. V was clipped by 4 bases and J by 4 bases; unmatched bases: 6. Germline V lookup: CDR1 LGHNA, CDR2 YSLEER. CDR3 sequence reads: CASSPRTSGGLTGELFF. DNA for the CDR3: TGCGCCAGCAGCCCACGGACTAGCGGGGGCCTCACCGGGGAGCTGTTTTTT.

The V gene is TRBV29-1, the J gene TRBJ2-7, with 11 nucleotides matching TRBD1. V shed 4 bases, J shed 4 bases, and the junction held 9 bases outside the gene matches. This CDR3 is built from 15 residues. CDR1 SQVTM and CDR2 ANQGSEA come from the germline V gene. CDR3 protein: CSVAVGTGGRYEQYF. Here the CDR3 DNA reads TGCAGCGTTGCAGTAGGGACAGGGGGAAGGTACGAGCAGTACTTC.

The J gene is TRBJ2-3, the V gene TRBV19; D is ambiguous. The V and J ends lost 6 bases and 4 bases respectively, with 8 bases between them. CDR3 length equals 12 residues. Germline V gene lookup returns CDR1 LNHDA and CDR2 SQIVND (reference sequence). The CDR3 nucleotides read TGTGCCAGTAGCCCTACCCCAGATACGCAGTATTTT. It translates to CASSPTPDTQYF.

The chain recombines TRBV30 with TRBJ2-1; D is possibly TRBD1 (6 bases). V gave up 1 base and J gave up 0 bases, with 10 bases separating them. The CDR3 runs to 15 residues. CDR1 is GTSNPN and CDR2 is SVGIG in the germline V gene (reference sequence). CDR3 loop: CAWSGDTSSYNEQFF. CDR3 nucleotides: TGTGCCTGGAGTGGGGACACGAGCTCCTACAATGAGCAGTTCTTC.

CDR3 DNA: TGTGCCAGCAGTCTGACGGGGGTTTACGCTTTCTTT. Translation gives CASSLTGVYAFF. The J gene is TRBJ1-1, the V gene TRBV28; perhaps TRBD1 as D (5 bases). Germline V gives CDR1 MDHEN, CDR2 SYDVKM. Trimming pared 5 bases from V and 11 bases from J, leaving 15 bases between. CDR3 length: 12 residues. Full variable domain (rest looked up from reference TRBV28 and TRBJ1-1): DVKVTQSSRYLVKRTGEKVFLECVQDMDHENMFWYRQDPGLGLRLIYFSYDVKMKEKGDIPEGYSVSREKKERFSLILESASTNQTSMYLCASSLTGVYAFFGQGTRLTVV.

The CDR3 coding sequence is TGTGCCAGCAGCGGGGGGGACGGAACCCAAGAGACCCAGTACTTC. Translating gives CASSGGDGTQETQYF. The chain is built from TRBV9 and TRBJ2-5; D is possibly TRBD2 (6 bases). The V end lost 3 bases, the J end lost 1 base, and 13 bases lay between the germline ends. The CDR3 is made up of 15 amino acids. Germline V gene lookup returns CDR1 SGDLS and CDR2 YYNGEE.

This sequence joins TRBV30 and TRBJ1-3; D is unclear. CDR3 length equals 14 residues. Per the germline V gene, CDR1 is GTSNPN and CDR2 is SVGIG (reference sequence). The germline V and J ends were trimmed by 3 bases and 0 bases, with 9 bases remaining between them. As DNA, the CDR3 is TGTGCCTGGAGCCCCGGGGTCTCTGGAAACACCATATATTTT. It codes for CAWSPGVSGNTIYF.